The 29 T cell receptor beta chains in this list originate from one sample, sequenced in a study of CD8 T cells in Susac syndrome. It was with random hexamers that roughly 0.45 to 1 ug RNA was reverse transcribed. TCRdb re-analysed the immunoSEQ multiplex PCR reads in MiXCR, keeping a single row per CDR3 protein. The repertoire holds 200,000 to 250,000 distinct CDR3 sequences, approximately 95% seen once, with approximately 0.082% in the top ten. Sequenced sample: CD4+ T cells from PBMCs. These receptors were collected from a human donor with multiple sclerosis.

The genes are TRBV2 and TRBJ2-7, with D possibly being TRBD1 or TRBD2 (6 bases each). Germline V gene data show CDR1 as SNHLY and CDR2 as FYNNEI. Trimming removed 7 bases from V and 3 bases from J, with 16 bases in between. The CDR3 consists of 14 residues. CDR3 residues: CASTGGRTLYEQYV. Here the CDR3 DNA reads TGTGCCAGCACCGGGGGCCGGACCCTCTACGAGCAGTACGTC.

The CDR3 nucleotides are TGCAGTGCTAGAGGAGGGGGGACAGGGCGGGGCACTGAAGCTTTCTTT. This sequence encodes CSARGGGTGRGTEAFF. The chain combines TRBV20-1 with TRBJ1-1, with 9 positions matching TRBD1. Looked up from germline, CDR1 is DFQATT and CDR2 is SNEGSKA (reference sequence). J lost 4 bases, V lost 1 base, and 10 bases had no gene match. The CDR3 loop spans 16 amino acids.

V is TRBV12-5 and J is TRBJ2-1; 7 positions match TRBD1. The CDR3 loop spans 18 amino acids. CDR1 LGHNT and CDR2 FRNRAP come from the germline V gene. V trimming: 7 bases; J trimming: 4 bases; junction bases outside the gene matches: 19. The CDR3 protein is CASARPSGGLGTYNEQFF. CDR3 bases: TGTGCTAGTGCTCGGCCCTCAGGGGGTTTGGGGACGTACAATGAGCAGTTCTTC.

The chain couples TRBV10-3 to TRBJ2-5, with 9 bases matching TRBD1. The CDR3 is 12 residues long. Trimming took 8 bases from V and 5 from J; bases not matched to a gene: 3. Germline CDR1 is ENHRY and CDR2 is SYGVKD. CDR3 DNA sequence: TGTGCCATCTCCGGGACAGGGGAGACCCAGTACTTC. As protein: CAISGTGETQYF.

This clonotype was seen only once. The CDR3 is CSVQRTVTDTQYF. CDR3 DNA sequence: TGCAGCGTTCAAAGGACGGTCACAGATACGCAGTATTTT. The chain has TRBV29-1 and TRBJ2-3; D call uncertain. Germline V gives CDR1 SQVTM, CDR2 ANQGSEA. The CDR3 runs 13 residues. V was trimmed by 5 bases and J by 2 bases, leaving 11 bases between them.

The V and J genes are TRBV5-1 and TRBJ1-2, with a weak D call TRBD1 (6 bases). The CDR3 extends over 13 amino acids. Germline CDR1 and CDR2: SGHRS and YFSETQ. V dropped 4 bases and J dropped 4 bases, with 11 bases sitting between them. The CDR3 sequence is CASSRDISYGYTF. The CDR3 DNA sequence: TGCGCCAGCAGCCGGGACATCAGCTATGGCTACACCTTC. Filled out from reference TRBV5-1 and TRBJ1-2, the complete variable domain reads KAGVTQTPRYLIKTRGQQVTLSCSPISGHRSVSWYQQTPGQGLQFLFEYFSETQRNKGNFPGRFSGRQFSNSRSEMNVSTLELGDSALYLCASSRDISYGYTFGSGTRLTVV.

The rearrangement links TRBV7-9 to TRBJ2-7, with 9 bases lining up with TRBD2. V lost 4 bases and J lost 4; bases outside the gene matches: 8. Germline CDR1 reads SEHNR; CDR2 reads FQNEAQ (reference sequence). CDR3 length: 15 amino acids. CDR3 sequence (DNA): TGTGCCAGCAGCTCGGGACTAGCAGAGGCATACGAGCAGTACTTC. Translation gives CASSSGLAEAYEQYF.

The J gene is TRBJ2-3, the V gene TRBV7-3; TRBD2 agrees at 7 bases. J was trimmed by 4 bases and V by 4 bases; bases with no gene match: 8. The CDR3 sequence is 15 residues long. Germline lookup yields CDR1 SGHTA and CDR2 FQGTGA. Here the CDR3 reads CASSSTTGGSDTQYF. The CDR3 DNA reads TGTGCCAGCAGCTCGACTACGGGGGGATCAGATACGCAGTATTTT.

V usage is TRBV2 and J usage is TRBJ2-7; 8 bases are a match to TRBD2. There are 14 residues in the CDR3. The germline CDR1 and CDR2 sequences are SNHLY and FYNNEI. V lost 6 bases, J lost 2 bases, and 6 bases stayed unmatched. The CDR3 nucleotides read TGTGCCAGCAGCATAGGACTAGCCACCTACGAGCAGTACTTC. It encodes CASSIGLATYEQYF.

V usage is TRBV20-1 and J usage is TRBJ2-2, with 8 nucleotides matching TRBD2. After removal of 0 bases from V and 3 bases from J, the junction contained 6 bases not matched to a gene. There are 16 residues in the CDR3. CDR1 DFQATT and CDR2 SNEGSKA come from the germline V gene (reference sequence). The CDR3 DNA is TGCAGTGCTAGAGATCCGCGGGGGGCGGACACCGGGGAGCTGTTTTTT. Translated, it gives CSARDPRGADTGELFF.

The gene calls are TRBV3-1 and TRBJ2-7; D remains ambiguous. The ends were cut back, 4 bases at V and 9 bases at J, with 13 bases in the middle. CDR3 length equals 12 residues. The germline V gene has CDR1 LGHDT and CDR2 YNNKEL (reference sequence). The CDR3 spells CASSLDHFVQYF. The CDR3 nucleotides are TGTGCCAGCAGCCTGGACCACTTCGTGCAGTACTTC.

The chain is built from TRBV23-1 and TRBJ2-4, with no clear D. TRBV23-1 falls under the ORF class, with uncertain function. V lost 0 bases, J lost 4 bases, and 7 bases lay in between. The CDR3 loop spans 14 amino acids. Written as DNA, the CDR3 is TGCGCCAGCAGTCAATCGGTAAGGAAAAACATTCAGTACTTC. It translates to CASSQSVRKNIQYF.

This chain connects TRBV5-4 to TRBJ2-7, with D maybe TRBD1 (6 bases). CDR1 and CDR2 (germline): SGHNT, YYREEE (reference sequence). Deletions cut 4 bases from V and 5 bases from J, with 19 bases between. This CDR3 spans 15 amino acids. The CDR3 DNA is TGTGCCAGCAGCCCCCAACGGGCAGGGGAGAACGAGCAGTACTTC. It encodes CASSPQRAGENEQYF.

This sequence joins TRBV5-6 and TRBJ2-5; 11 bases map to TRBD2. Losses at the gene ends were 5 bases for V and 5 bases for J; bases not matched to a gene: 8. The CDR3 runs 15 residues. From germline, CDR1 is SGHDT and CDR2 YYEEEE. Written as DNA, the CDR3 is TGTGCCAGCAGTTACTTCGGGACTAGCGGTGAGACCCAGTACTTC. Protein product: CASSYFGTSGETQYF. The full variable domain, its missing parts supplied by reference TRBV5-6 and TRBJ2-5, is DAGVTQSPTHLIKTRGQQVTLRCSPKSGHDTVSWYQQALGQGPQFIFQYYEEEERQRGNFPDRFSGHQFPNYSSELNVNALLLGDSALYLCASSYFGTSGETQYFGPGTRLLVL.

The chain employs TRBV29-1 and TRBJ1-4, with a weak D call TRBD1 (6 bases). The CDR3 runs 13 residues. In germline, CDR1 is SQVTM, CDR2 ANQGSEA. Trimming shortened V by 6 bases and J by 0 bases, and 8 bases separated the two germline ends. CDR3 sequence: CSVGQTTNEKLFF. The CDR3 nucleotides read TGCAGCGTCGGACAGACAACTAATGAAAAACTGTTTTTT.

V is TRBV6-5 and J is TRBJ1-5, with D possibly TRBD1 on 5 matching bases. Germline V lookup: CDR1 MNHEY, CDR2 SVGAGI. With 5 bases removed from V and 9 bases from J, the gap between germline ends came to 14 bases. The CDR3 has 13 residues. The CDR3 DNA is TGTGCCAGCAGTGGGACTCATACATCGCCCCAGCATTTT. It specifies CASSGTHTSPQHF.

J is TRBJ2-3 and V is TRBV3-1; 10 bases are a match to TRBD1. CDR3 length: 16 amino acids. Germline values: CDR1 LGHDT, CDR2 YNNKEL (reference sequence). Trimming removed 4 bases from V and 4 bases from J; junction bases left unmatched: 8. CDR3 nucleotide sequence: TGTGCCAGCAGCCTCCGGACAGGGGGAAGGGCAGATACGCAGTATTTT. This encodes CASSLRTGGRADTQYF.

The DNA of the CDR3 is TGCAGCGTTGTTTTGGCCCCGAGCAACTATGGCTACACCTTC. This translates into CSVVLAPSNYGYTF. This rearrangement joins TRBV29-1 to TRBJ1-2; D call uncertain. The CDR3 runs 14 residues. The V gene lost 4 bases and the J gene lost 2 bases, with 14 bases spanning the gap. CDR1 is SQVTM, CDR2 ANQGSEA, per germline.

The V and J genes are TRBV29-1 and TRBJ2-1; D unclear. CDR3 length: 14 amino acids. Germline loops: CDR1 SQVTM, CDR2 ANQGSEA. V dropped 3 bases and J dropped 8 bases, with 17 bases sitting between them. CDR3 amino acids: CSVEDRLLRYEQFF. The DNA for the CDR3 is TGCAGCGTTGAGGATCGATTGCTTCGTTATGAGCAGTTCTTC.

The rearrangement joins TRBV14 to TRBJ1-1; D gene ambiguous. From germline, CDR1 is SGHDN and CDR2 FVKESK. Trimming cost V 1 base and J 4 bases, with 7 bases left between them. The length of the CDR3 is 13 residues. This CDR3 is CASSQGLPTEAFF. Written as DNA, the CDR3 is TGTGCCAGCAGCCAAGGGTTGCCCACTGAAGCTTTCTTT.

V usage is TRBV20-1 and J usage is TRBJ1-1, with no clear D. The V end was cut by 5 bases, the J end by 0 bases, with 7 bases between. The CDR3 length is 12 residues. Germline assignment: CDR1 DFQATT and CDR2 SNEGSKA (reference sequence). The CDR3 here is CSALDLNTEAFF. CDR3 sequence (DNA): TGCAGTGCTTTGGACCTGAACACTGAAGCTTTCTTT.

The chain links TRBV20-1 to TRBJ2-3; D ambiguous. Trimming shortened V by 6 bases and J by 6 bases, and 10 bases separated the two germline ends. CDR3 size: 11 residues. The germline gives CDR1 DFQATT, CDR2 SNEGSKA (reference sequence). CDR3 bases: TGCAGTGCCCCAGCCCGGGATACGCAGTATTTT. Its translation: CSAPARDTQYF.

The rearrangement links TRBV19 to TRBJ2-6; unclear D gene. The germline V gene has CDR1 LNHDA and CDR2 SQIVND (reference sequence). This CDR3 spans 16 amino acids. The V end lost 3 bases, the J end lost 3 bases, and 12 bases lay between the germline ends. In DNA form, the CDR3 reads TGTGCCAGTAGTATGGCCCTTATGAGTGGGGCCAACGTCCTGACTTTC. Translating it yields CASSMALMSGANVLTF.

The CDR3 nucleotides read TGTGCCAGCAGCGTAGCTGACGGTCGGCTAGCGGGGGGGAATGAGCAGTTCTTC. Protein sequence: CASSVADGRLAGGNEQFF. J is TRBJ2-1 and V is TRBV9, with 12 nucleotides matching TRBD2. Per the germline V gene, CDR1 is SGDLS and CDR2 is YYNGEE. With 0 bases clipped from V and 7 bases from J, the junction kept 11 bases outside the gene matches. CDR3 length equals 18 residues.

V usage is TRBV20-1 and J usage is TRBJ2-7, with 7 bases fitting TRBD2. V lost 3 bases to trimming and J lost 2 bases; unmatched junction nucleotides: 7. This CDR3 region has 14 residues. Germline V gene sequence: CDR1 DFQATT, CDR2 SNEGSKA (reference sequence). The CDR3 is CSASLGSGTYEQYF. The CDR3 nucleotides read TGCAGTGCTAGTTTAGGGAGCGGGACCTACGAGCAGTACTTC.

CDR3 sequence reads: CSAGGSADTQYF. The CDR3 DNA follows: TGCAGTGCTGGGGGTAGTGCAGATACGCAGTATTTT. The chain combines TRBV20-1 with TRBJ2-3; TRBD1 or TRBD2 may be the D gene (5 bases each). Between the trimmed V and J ends, which lost 5 bases and 4 bases, there was a span of 10 bases. This CDR3 contains 12 residues. Germline CDR1 is DFQATT and CDR2 is SNEGSKA (reference sequence).

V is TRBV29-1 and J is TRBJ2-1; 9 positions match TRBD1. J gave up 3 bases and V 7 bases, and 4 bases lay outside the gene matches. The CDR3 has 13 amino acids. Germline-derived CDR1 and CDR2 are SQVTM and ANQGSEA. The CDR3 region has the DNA TGCAGCGCTGCGACAGGGGGCTACAATGAGCAGTTCTTC. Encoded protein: CSAATGGYNEQFF.

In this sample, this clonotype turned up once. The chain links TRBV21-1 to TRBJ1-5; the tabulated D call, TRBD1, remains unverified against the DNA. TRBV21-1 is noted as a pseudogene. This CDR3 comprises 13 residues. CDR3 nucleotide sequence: TGTGCCAGCAGCACCACCGCCCGGGACCCCCAGCATTTT. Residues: CASSTTARDPQHF.

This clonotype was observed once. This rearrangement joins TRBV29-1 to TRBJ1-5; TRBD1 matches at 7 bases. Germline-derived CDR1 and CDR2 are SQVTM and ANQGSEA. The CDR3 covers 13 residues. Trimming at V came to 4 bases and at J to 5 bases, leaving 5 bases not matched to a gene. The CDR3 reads CSVAGGTYQPQHF. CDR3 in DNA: TGCAGCGTTGCAGGGGGAACCTATCAGCCCCAGCATTTT.